This is a list of T cell receptor beta chains from one sample in a study of T cell responses to AZD1222 COVID-19 vaccine. The protocol was immunoSEQ multiplex PCR, while the TCRdb copy is restricted to in-frame clones and leaves out a portion. This sample yields about 140,000 clones, of which roughly nine tenths are seen a single time; about 7.5% belongs to the top ten. Specimen: peripheral blood, collected 28 days after the second dose of the MenACWY control vaccine. These receptors all stem from an adult who received the MenACWY meningococcal vaccine as a control. The CDR3 runs from the conserved cysteine through the conserved F or W.

V | CDR3
TRBV6-5 | CASRGDRADPGYTF
TRBV24-1 | CATSDLRAGSYNEQFF
TRBV6-2/TRBV6-3 | CASSNLAGANVLTF
TRBV27 | CASSLVAGPSSYEQYF
TRBV27 | CASSLGGRVRTQYF
TRBV7-9 | CASSPGEGWTEAFF
TRBV7-9 | CASSQRGGSSYNEQFF
TRBV19 | CASSMGRPNQPQHF
TRBV24-1 | CATSDFVGNEQFF
TRBV6-5 | CASTRAGGPRETQYF
TRBV30 | CAWTPGGSGETQYF
TRBV6-2/TRBV6-3 | CASSPLTGAVSKNIQYF
TRBV20-1 | CSASPTDYGYTF
TRBV11-2 | CASSFAVGGPTYEQYF
TRBV18 | CASSSRQGTNEKLFF
TRBV4-1 | CASSQGSGGSNQETQYF
TRBV7-9 | CASRGSSGNTIYF
TRBV21-1 | CASSKDLSGTDTQYF
TRBV18 | CASSPVRDSRTDTQYF
TRBV27 | CASSSGQNTGELFF
TRBV10-3 | CAISDSGNVQQFF
TRBV18 | CASSPTGRGNVEQYF
TRBV19 | CASSIEAGSSYEQYF
TRBV9 | CASSVGQGAAEAFF
TRBV5-4 | CASRPVPGDNEQFF
TRBV5-1 | CASSLSLNTEAFF
TRBV30 | CAWSVGRGPYRFHF
TRBV3-1/TRBV3-2 | CASSPSGANGYTF
TRBV7-7 | CASSLVVTDTQYF
TRBV27 | CASSLSGYSNQPQHF
TRBV18 | CASSPPIGRTSEPAGVTDTQYF
TRBV10-2 | CASSLAGGLHEQYF
TRBV7-3 | CASGLSAGAHGYTF
TRBV18 | CASSPDYRGSGNTIYF
TRBV7-3 | CASSPHGDQETQYF
TRBV15 | CATQAGLAAYNEQFF
TRBV19 | CASSSGQGHYNEQFF
TRBV5-6 | CASSLVVGPNTGELFF
TRBV15 | CATSRQTPGGSPLHF
TRBV5-1 | CASSGTENTEAFF
TRBV3-1/TRBV3-2 | CASSQARTSEQYF
TRBV6-2/TRBV6-3 | CASSSPGRGGNQPQHF
TRBV28 | CASSSTDRAGSYNEQFF
TRBV6-5 | CASRETWTQYF
TRBV19 | CASSIAYSRSEQYF
TRBV6-2/TRBV6-3 | CASSYSSQGASGIHEQYF
TRBV7-2 | CASSLLRGGDLSAKNIQYF
TRBV5-8 | CASSLGPDTEAFF
TRBV5-1 | CASSREGLDEQYF
TRBV19 | CASSGQEGYNQPQHF
TRBV5-1 | CASSPLDRALYGYTF
TRBV6-1 | CASSLPLGEAFF
TRBV19 | CASSISGTGNNSPLHF